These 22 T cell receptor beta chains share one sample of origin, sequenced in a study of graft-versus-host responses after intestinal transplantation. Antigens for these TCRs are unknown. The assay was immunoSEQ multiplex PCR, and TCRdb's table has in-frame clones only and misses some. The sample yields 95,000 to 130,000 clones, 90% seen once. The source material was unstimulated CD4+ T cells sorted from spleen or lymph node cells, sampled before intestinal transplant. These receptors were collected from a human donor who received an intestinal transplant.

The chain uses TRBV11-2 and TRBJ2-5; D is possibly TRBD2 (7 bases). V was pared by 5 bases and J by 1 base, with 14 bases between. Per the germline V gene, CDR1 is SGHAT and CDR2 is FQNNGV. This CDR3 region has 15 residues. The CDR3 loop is CASSPGGEIQETQYF. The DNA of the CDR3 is TGTGCCAGCAGCCCGGGGGGCGAAATCCAAGAGACCCAGTACTTC.

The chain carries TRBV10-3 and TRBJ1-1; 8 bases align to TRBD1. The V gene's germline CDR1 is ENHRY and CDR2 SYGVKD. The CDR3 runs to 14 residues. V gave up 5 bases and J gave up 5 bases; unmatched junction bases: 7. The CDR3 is CAISPGQGVTEAFF. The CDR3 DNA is TGTGCCATCAGTCCTGGACAGGGTGTGACTGAAGCTTTCTTT.

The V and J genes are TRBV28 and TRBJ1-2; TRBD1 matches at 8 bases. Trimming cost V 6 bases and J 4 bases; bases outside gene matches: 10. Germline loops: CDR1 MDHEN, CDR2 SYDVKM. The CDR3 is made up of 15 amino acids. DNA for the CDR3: TGTGCCAGCAGGAGCCGGGACAGGCCCCTCTATGGCTACACCTTC. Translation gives CASRSRDRPLYGYTF.

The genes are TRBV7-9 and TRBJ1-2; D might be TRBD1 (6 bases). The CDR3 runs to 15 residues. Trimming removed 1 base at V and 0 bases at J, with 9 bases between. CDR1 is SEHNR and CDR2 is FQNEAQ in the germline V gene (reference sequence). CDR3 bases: TGTGCCAGCAGCTTAGTCAGGGGTGCTAACTATGGCTACACCTTC. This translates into CASSLVRGANYGYTF.

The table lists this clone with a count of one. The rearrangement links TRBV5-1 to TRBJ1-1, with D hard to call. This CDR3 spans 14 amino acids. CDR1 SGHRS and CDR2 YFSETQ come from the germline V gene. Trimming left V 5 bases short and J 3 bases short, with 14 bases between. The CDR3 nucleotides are TGCGCCAGCAGAGTGGGGTTCGGGGACACTGAAGCTTTCTTT. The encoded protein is CASRVGFGDTEAFF.

This chain's CDR3 is CASSPAVSSYNEQFF. As DNA, the CDR3 is TGTGCCAGCAGTCCAGCGGTTAGCTCCTACAATGAGCAGTTCTTC. This chain connects TRBV7-2 to TRBJ2-1, with D possibly TRBD2 on 5 matching bases. Trimming shortened V by 6 bases and J by 0 bases, and 12 bases separated the two germline ends. The CDR3 totals 15 residues. CDR1 SGHTA and CDR2 FQGNSA come from the germline V gene.

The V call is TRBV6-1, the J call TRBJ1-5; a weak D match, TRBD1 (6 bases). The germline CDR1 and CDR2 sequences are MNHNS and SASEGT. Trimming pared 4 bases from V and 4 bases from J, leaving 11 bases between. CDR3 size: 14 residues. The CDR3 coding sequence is TGTGCCAGCAGTGTATGGACAGCAAATCAGCCCCAGCATTTT. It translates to CASSVWTANQPQHF.

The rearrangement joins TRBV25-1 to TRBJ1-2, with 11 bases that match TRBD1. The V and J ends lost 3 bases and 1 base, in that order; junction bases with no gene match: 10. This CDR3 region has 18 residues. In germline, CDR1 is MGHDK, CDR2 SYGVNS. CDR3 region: CASSDVPGQGVLNYGYTF. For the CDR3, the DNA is TGTGCCAGCAGTGACGTCCCGGGACAGGGGGTGCTTAACTATGGCTACACCTTC.

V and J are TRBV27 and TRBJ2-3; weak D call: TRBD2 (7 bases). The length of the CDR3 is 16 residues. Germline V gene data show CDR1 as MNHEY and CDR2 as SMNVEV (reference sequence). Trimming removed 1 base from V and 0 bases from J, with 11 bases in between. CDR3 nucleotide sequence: TGTGCCAGCAGTTTATGGGCGGGGGCAAGCACAGATACGCAGTATTTT. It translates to CASSLWAGASTDTQYF.

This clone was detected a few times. The CDR3 here is CASSQDFRGRAIQYF. The CDR3 bases are TGCGCCAGCAGCCAAGATTTCAGGGGACGGGCCATTCAGTACTTC. This chain uses TRBV4-3 with TRBJ2-4; D is perhaps TRBD1 (6 bases). Trimming removed 0 bases from V and 9 bases from J, with 15 bases in between. This CDR3 spans 15 amino acids. The germline V gene encodes CDR1 LGHNA and CDR2 YSLEER.

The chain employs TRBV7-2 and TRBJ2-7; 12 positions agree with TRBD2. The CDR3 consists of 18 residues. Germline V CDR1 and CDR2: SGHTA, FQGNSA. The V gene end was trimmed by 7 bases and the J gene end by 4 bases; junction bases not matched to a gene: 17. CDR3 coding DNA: TGTGCCAGCACCTATAGCCTTACTCTAGCGGGGGGGCCTTACGAGCAGTACTTC. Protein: CASTYSLTLAGGPYEQYF.

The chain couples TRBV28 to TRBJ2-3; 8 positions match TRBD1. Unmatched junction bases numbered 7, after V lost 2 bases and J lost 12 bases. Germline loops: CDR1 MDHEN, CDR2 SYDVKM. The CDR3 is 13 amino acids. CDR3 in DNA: TGTGCCAGCAGTTTACTTGACAGGGGTTCTCAGTATTTT. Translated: CASSLLDRGSQYF.

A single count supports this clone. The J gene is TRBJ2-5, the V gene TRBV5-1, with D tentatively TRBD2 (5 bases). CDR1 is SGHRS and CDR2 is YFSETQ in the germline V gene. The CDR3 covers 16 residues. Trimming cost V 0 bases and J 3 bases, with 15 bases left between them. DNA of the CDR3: TGCGCCAGCAGCTTGGGAGATGGAGGAAGGGAAGAGACCCAGTACTTC. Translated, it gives CASSLGDGGREETQYF. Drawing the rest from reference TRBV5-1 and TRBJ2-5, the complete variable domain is KAGVTQTPRYLIKTRGQQVTLSCSPISGHRSVSWYQQTPGQGLQFLFEYFSETQRNKGNFPGRFSGRQFSNSRSEMNVSTLELGDSALYLCASSLGDGGREETQYFGPGTRLLVL.

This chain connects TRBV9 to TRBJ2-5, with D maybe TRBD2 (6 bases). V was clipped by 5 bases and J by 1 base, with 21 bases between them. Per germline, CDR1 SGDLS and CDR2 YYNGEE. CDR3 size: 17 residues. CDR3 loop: CASSKTTGRRVQETQYF. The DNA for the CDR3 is TGTGCCAGCAGTAAGACAACGGGGAGGCGGGTCCAAGAGACCCAGTACTTC.

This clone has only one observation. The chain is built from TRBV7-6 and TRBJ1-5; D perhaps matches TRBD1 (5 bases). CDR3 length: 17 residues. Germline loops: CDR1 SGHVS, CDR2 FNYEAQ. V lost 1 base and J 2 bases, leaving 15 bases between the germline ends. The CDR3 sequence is CASSLVTPGGCNQPQHF. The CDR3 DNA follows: TGTGCCAGCAGCTTAGTAACTCCGGGGGGGTGCAATCAGCCCCAGCATTTT.

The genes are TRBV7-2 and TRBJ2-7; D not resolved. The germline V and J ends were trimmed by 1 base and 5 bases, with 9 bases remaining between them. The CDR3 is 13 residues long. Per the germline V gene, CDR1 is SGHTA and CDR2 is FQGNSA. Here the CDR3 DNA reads TGTGCCAGCAGCTTAGAGAGTATCCACGAGCAGTACTTC. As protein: CASSLESIHEQYF.

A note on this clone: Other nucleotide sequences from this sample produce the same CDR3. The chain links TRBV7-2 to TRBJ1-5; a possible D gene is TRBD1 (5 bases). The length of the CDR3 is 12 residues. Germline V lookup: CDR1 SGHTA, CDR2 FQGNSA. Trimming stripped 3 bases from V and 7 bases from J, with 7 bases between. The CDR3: CASSLQGQPQHF. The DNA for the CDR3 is TGTGCCAGCAGCTTGCAGGGCCAGCCCCAGCATTTT. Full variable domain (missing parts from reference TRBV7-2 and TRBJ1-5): GAGVSQSPSNKVTEKGKDVELRCDPISGHTALYWYRQSLGQGLEFLIYFQGNSAPDKSGLPSDRFSAERTGGSVSTLTIQRTQQEDSAVYLCASSLQGQPQHFGDGTRLSIL.

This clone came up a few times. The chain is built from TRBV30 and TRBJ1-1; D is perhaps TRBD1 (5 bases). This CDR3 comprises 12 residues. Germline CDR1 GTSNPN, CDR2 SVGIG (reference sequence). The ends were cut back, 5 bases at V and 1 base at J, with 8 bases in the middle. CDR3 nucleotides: TGTGCCTGGTCGACAGCGAACACTGAAGCTTTCTTT. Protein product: CAWSTANTEAFF.

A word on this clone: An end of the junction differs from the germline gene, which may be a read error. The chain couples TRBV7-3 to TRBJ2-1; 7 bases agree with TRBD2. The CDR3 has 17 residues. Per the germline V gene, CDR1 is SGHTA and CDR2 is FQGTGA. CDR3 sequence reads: CASSITPSLAAYNEQFF. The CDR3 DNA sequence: TGTGCCAGCAGCATAACCCCGTCGCTAGCGGCGTACAATGAGCAGTTCTTC.

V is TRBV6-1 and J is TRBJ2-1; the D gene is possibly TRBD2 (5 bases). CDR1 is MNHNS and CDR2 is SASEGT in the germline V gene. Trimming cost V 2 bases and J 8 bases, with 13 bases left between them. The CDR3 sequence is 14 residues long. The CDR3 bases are TGTGCCAGCAGTGAATATATGACGAGGGATGAGCAGTTCTTC. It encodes CASSEYMTRDEQFF.

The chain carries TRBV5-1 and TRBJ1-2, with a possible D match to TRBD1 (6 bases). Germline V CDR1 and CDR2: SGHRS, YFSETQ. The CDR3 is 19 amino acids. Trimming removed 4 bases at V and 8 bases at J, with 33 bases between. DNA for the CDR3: TGCGCCAGCAGCGTACTGAGACGGACAGATCGCGGCCGTCCTATGGGCTACACCTTC. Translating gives CASSVLRRTDRGRPMGYTF.

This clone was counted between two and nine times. The CDR3 protein is CAWTAGTGDFRAFF. CDR3 nucleotides: TGTGCCTGGACCGCCGGGACAGGGGATTTTAGAGCTTTCTTT. V usage is TRBV30 and J usage is TRBJ1-1; 10 bases match TRBD1. The germline V gene has CDR1 GTSNPN and CDR2 SVGIG (reference sequence). This CDR3 has 14 amino acids. V lost 4 bases, J lost 10 bases, and 12 bases stayed unmatched.